The present T cell receptor beta chain was sequenced within a study of control samples from healthy donors and cancer patients. Libraries were prepared by immunoSEQ multiplex PCR; TCRdb keeps only in-frame clonotypes and omits some of them. Of roughly 120,000 clones in the sample, about 92% were seen once. CDR3 length: 13 amino acids. Germline values: CDR1 LNHDA, CDR2 SQIVND (reference sequence). The V gene lost 6 bases and the J gene lost 2 bases, with 7 bases spanning the gap. The sequenced material came from PBMCs. The chain carries TRBV19 and TRBJ2-2, with a tentative D call TRBD1 (6 bases). The TCR sequence derives from a man aged 45-60 years with head and neck cancer. CDR3 loop: CASRDSNTGELFF. CDR3 nucleotides: TGTGCCAGTAGGGACAGTAACACCGGGGAGCTGTTTTTT.